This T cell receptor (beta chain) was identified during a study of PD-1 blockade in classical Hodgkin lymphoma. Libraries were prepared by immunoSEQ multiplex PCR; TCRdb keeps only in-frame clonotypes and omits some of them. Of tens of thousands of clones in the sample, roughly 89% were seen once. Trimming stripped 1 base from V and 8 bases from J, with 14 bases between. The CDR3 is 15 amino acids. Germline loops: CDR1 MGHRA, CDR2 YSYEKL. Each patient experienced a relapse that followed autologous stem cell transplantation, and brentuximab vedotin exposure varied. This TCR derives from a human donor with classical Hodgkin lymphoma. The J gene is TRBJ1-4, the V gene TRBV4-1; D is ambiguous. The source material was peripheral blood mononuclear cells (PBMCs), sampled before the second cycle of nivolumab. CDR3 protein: CASSQVSGDREKLFF. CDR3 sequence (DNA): TGCGCCAGCAGCCAAGTATCTGGGGATCGCGAAAAACTGTTTTTT.